The sequence of this TCR beta chain was determined in a study of blood T cell repertoires in COVID-19. Only in-frame clones appear in the TCRdb table, and some are missing; sequencing was by immunoSEQ multiplex PCR. The sample records under 200,000 clones, 82% being singletons. The V segment lost 4 bases and the J segment 5 bases; nucleotides outside the gene matches: 9. The length of the CDR3 is 15 residues. Looked up from germline, CDR1 is SGHDT and CDR2 is YYEEEE. This clone was recorded only once. The specimen sequenced was PBMCs or T cells enriched from blood (not recorded which). The chain employs TRBV5-6 and TRBJ2-5; 9 nucleotides agree with TRBD2. The TCR was taken from a woman aged 55-69 years with acute COVID-19. The chain's CDR3 is CASSRGAGGLETQYF. For the CDR3, the DNA is TGTGCCAGCAGCCGGGGAGCGGGGGGTTTGGAGACCCAGTACTTC.